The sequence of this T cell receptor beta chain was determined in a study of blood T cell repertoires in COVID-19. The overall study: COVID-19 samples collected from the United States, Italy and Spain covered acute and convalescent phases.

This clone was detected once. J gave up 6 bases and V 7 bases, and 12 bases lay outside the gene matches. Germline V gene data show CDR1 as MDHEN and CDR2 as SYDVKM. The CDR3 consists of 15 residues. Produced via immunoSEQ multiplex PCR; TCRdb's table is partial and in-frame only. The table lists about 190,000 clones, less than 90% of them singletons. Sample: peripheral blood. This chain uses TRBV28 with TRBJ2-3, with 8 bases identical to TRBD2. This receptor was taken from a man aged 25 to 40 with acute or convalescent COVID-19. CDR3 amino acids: CASISVLAGWDTQYF. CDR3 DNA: TGTGCCAGCATCTCCGTTTTAGCGGGGTGGGATACGCAGTATTTT.